This T cell receptor beta chain was sequenced in a study of shared T cell receptors in the human thymus. This clone was observed once. Generated by immunoSEQ multiplex PCR, the TCRdb table keeps only in-frame clones and is missing some. The data contain some 700,000 clones, approximately 83% of them singletons. Germline CDR1 and CDR2: SGHRS and YFSETQ. V was trimmed by 2 bases and J by 1 base, leaving 6 bases between them. The CDR3 has 13 amino acids. These data were likewise used in another study, on human thymus T cells. That source reports: Samples came from healthy Finnish infants during open corrective cardiac surgery. Surgeons resected thymus tissue during corrective heart surgery. Apparent skewing of V and J gene usage characterized both thymic and blood repertoires. Among unrelated individuals, related research reported thymic repertoires that overlapped highly.

Sequencing input: thymocytes. The receptor was derived from a girl less than two years old with a congenital heart defect. This sequence joins TRBV5-1 and TRBJ1-2, with D uncertain. The CDR3 DNA sequence: TGCGCCAGCAGCTTTGCGTTTAACTATGGCTACACCTTC. Protein sequence: CASSFAFNYGYTF.